A single sample gave rise to the 32 T cell receptor beta chains below, sequenced in a study of blood T cell repertoires in COVID-19. Assay used: immunoSEQ multiplex PCR; TCRdb lists only in-frame clones, some missing. This table holds 99,000 or so clones, under 80% found once. Material: peripheral blood. All receptors derive from a woman in her 70s with acute or convalescent COVID-19.

The rearrangement joins TRBV30 to TRBJ2-3; 8 bases are shared with TRBD1. V was pared by 3 bases and J by 2 bases, with 13 bases of the junction left unmatched. CDR1 is GTSNPN, CDR2 SVGIG, per germline (reference sequence). The CDR3 sequence is 17 residues long. This chain's CDR3 is CAWRVSGQGLSTDTQYF. CDR3 DNA sequence: TGTGCCTGGAGGGTGTCAGGACAGGGCCTGTCCACAGATACGCAGTATTTT.

The chain has TRBV11-3 and TRBJ2-1; D is ambiguous. Trimming took off 2 bases at V and 0 bases at J, with 8 bases between the two ends. The CDR3 length is 15 residues. Germline V gives CDR1 SGHNT, CDR2 YENEEA. As DNA, the CDR3 is TGTGCCAGCAGCTTACAACAGAGCTCCTACAATGAGCAGTTCTTC. Its translation is CASSLQQSSYNEQFF. Looking up the rest from reference TRBV11-3 and TRBJ2-1 gives the full variable domain: EAGVVQSPRYKIIEKKQPVAFWCNPISGHNTLYWYLQNLGQGPELLIRYENEEAVDDSQLPKDRFSAERLKGVDSTLKIQPAELGDSAVYLCASSLQQSSYNEQFFGPGTRLTVL.

This sequence joins TRBV9 and TRBJ1-1, with 8 bases matching TRBD1. This CDR3 is 14 amino acids long. The V segment lost 4 bases and the J segment 5 bases; nucleotides outside the gene matches: 7. Germline CDR1 is SGDLS and CDR2 is YYNGEE. CDR3 residues: CASSSDRVGTEAFF. The DNA for the CDR3 is TGTGCCAGCAGCTCGGACAGGGTGGGTACTGAAGCTTTCTTT.

This clone has just a few counts. The chain's CDR3 is CASSLRSQGSSYNEQFF. As DNA, the CDR3 is TGTGCCAGCAGTTTAAGGAGTCAGGGGAGCTCCTACAATGAGCAGTTCTTC. The chain is built from TRBV27 and TRBJ2-1; D is perhaps TRBD1 (6 bases). Trimming shortened V by 2 bases and J by 0 bases, and 14 bases separated the two germline ends. This CDR3 is built from 17 residues. CDR1 is MNHEY and CDR2 is SMNVEV in the germline V gene (reference sequence).

The chain links TRBV24-1 to TRBJ2-1; a weak D match, TRBD1 (5 bases). Trimming took off 4 bases at V and 5 bases at J, with 14 bases between the two ends. This CDR3 has 15 residues. Germline CDR1 is KGHDR and CDR2 is SFDVKD. The CDR3 nucleotides are TGTGCCACCAGTGACCGAGGACACCCCAACAATGAGCAGTTCTTC. This sequence encodes CATSDRGHPNNEQFF.

The chain uses TRBV24-1 and TRBJ2-1, with D tentatively TRBD1 (5 bases). The CDR3 covers 14 residues. With 6 bases removed from V and 2 bases from J, the gap between germline ends came to 10 bases. The V gene's germline CDR1 is KGHDR and CDR2 SFDVKD. The CDR3 region has the DNA TGTGCCACCAGTCCCGCAGGGCCCTACAATGAGCAGTTCTTC. It is translated as CATSPAGPYNEQFF.

J is TRBJ2-7 and V is TRBV9; 10 nucleotides line up with TRBD1. Trimming took 2 bases from V and 7 from J; bases not matched to a gene: 6. The CDR3 spans 14 residues. Germline values: CDR1 SGDLS, CDR2 YYNGEE. CDR3 in amino acids: CASSVEDRGHEQYF. CDR3 DNA sequence: TGTGCCAGCAGCGTTGAAGACAGGGGGCATGAGCAGTACTTC.

In this sample, this clone turned up a few times. The V gene is TRBV29-1, the J gene TRBJ2-1; unclear D gene. The CDR3 loop spans 13 amino acids. V was clipped by 1 base and J by 6 bases, with 10 bases between them. Germline V CDR1 and CDR2: SQVTM, ANQGSEA. The DNA for the CDR3 is TGCAGCGTTGAAGGGCCTTTTCCCAATGAGCAGTTCTTC. This sequence encodes CSVEGPFPNEQFF.

This clone was detected a few times. The genes are TRBV7-2 and TRBJ1-1; TRBD1 agrees at 12 bases. The V gene end was trimmed by 5 bases and the J gene end by 7 bases; junction bases not matched to a gene: 11. The length of the CDR3 is 16 residues. Germline CDR1 and CDR2: SGHTA and FQGNSA. CDR3 region: CASSRRPRDRGHEAFF. Here the CDR3 DNA reads TGTGCCAGCAGCCGTCGTCCTCGGGACAGGGGGCATGAAGCTTTCTTT. The complete variable domain, with remaining parts taken from reference TRBV7-2 and TRBJ1-1, reads GAGVSQSPSNKVTEKGKDVELRCDPISGHTALYWYRQSLGQGLEFLIYFQGNSAPDKSGLPSDRFSAERTGGSVSTLTIQRTQQEDSAVYLCASSRRPRDRGHEAFFGQGTRLTVV.

The rearrangement links TRBV3-1 (or the pseudogene TRBV3-2) to TRBJ1-5; 7 nucleotides agree with TRBD1. The germline V gene encodes CDR1 LGHDT and CDR2 YNNKEL (reference sequence). This CDR3 has 17 residues. J was trimmed by 7 bases and V by 0 bases; bases with no gene match: 12. In nucleotides, the CDR3 is TGTGCCAGCAGCCAAGATCGACTCAGGGGGAAGACACAGCCCCAGCATTTT. Residues: CASSQDRLRGKTQPQHF.

This sequence joins TRBV25-1 and TRBJ1-2; unclear D gene. V lost 5 bases and J 5 bases, leaving 18 bases between the germline ends. Germline V lookup: CDR1 MGHDK, CDR2 SYGVNS. The CDR3 runs to 15 residues. The CDR3 coding sequence is TGTGCCAGCAGTTCGAACGTCAGGCTTGGGTATGGCTACACCTTC. Protein sequence: CASSSNVRLGYGYTF.

The genes are TRBV29-1 and TRBJ1-2, with TRBD1 identical over 11 bases. This CDR3 contains 15 residues. The V segment lost 4 bases and the J segment 4 bases; nucleotides outside the gene matches: 8. Germline lookup yields CDR1 SQVTM and CDR2 ANQGSEA. In nucleotides, the CDR3 is TGCAGCGTTGTTGGTCCCGGACAGGGGGCCTATGGCTACACCTTC. This sequence encodes CSVVGPGQGAYGYTF.

This chain connects TRBV5-4 to TRBJ1-3, with D maybe TRBD1 (6 bases). The germline V gene encodes CDR1 SGHNT and CDR2 YYREEE (reference sequence). The CDR3 consists of 14 residues. Trimming left V 0 bases short and J 4 bases short, with 8 bases between. CDR3 sequence reads: CASSLGGQGNTIYF. The CDR3 DNA is TGTGCCAGCAGCTTGGGGGGGCAAGGAAACACCATATATTTT.

This clone was seen a handful of times. The CDR3 region has the DNA TGTGCCAGCAGCTTGGCAGGGGCATCCTACGAGCAGTACTTC. Protein product: CASSLAGASYEQYF. J is TRBJ2-7 and V is TRBV5-4; tentatively, D is TRBD1 (6 bases). The ends were cut back, 0 bases at V and 1 base at J, with 8 bases in the middle. The CDR3 is made up of 14 amino acids. Germline V gene sequence: CDR1 SGHNT, CDR2 YYREEE (reference sequence). The full variable domain, rest sourced from reference TRBV5-4 and TRBJ2-7, is ETGVTQSPTHLIKTRGQQVTLRCSSQSGHNTVSWYQQALGQGPQFIFQYYREEENGRGNFPPRFSGLQFPNYSSELNVNALELDDSALYLCASSLAGASYEQYFGPGTRLTVT.

V gene TRBV3-1 (or the pseudogene TRBV3-2) combines with J gene TRBJ2-1; maybe TRBD2 (5 bases). The CDR3 runs to 12 residues. Trimming shortened V by 2 bases and J by 10 bases, and 9 bases separated the two germline ends. Germline CDR1 LGHDT, CDR2 YNNKEL (reference sequence). CDR3 bases: TGTGCCAGCAGCCAACGCCGGGGAGAGCAGTTCTTC. As protein: CASSQRRGEQFF.

This sequence joins TRBV27 and TRBJ2-7; TRBD1 might be the D (6 bases). The CDR3 loop spans 13 amino acids. Trimming pared 0 bases from V and 5 bases from J, leaving 8 bases between. The germline V gene encodes CDR1 MNHEY and CDR2 SMNVEV (reference sequence). CDR3 sequence (DNA): TGTGCCAGCAGTTTATCACAGGGAAACGAGCAGTACTTC. Its protein is CASSLSQGNEQYF.

V and J are TRBV5-4 and TRBJ2-2, with D perhaps matching TRBD1 (5 bases). Trimming took 4 bases from V and 1 from J, leaving 14 bases between them. Germline V lookup: CDR1 SGHNT, CDR2 YYREEE (reference sequence). The CDR3 consists of 16 residues. CDR3 DNA sequence: TGTGCCAGCAGCCCAGGGCCTCGGCAGAACACCGGGGAGCTGTTTTTT. It codes for CASSPGPRQNTGELFF.

In this sample, this clone turned up a few times. The rearrangement joins TRBV6-5 to TRBJ1-1; D unclear. Trimming stripped 5 bases from V and 1 base from J, with 8 bases between. The CDR3 extends over 13 amino acids. Germline V lookup: CDR1 MNHEY, CDR2 SVGAGI. The CDR3 bases are TGTGCCAGCAGTCAGGAGGGGAACACTGAAGCTTTCTTT. Translated: CASSQEGNTEAFF.

The gene calls are TRBV10-2 and TRBJ1-4; 8 positions match TRBD1. Germline V CDR1 and CDR2: WSHSY, SAAADI. J lost 5 bases, V lost 2 bases, and 4 bases had no gene match. There are 15 residues in the CDR3. CDR3 amino acids: CASSEGGQGNEKLFF. The CDR3 coding sequence is TGCGCCAGCAGTGAGGGCGGACAGGGAAATGAAAAACTGTTTTTT.

This chain links TRBV18 with TRBJ1-6; 7 bases agree with TRBD1. CDR1 is KGHSH and CDR2 is LQKENI in the germline V gene. V lost 3 bases and J lost 9; bases outside the gene matches: 20. This CDR3 comprises 19 residues. In nucleotides, the CDR3 is TGTGCCAGCTCACCTAACATCCCAGTGACAGGGAAACACGGTTCACCCCTCCACTTT. Protein: CASSPNIPVTGKHGSPLHF.

This chain links TRBV19 with TRBJ2-2; D not certain. CDR3 length: 14 residues. Germline CDR1 reads LNHDA; CDR2 reads SQIVND (reference sequence). Trimming cost V 1 base and J 6 bases, with 9 bases left between them. The CDR3 sequence: CASSIGQAPGELFF. The DNA for the CDR3 is TGTGCCAGTAGTATAGGGCAGGCCCCCGGGGAGCTGTTTTTT.

This clone was observed a handful of times. The chain recombines TRBV10-3 with TRBJ2-7; 9 positions match TRBD1. J was trimmed by 1 base and V by 6 bases; bases with no gene match: 1. The CDR3 covers 13 residues. Germline CDR1 and CDR2: ENHRY and SYGVKD. For the CDR3, the DNA is TGTGCCATCAGGACAGGGGGGTCCTACGAGCAGTACTTC. Encoded protein: CAIRTGGSYEQYF.

V usage is TRBV6-5 and J usage is TRBJ1-6, with TRBD1 identical over 7 bases. The germline gives CDR1 MNHEY, CDR2 SVGAGI. V lost 0 bases and J lost 6; bases outside the gene matches: 5. The CDR3 totals 16 residues. The CDR3 bases are TGTGCCAGCAGTTACTCCCAGACAGGGTTTAATTCACCCCTCCACTTT. Encoded protein: CASSYSQTGFNSPLHF.

The V and J genes are TRBV10-3 and TRBJ1-1; TRBD1 matches at 9 bases. CDR3 length: 16 residues. The germline V gene has CDR1 ENHRY and CDR2 SYGVKD. V dropped 4 bases and J dropped 4; count of bases not matched to a gene: 10. The CDR3 DNA sequence: TGTGCCATCAGTGTTGTTAAGGGGACAGGGACCACTGAAGCTTTCTTT. Translating it yields CAISVVKGTGTTEAFF.

The rearrangement uses TRBV7-8 and TRBJ2-7; tentatively, D is TRBD1 (6 bases). Trimming left V 1 base short and J 2 bases short, with 15 bases between. The germline CDR1 and CDR2 sequences are SGHVS and FQNEAQ. The CDR3 totals 16 residues. The DNA of the CDR3 is TGTGCCAGCAGCTTAGAAGCCGGGACATGGCCCTACGAGCAGTACTTC. Protein sequence: CASSLEAGTWPYEQYF.

This chain joins TRBV5-4 and TRBJ1-1; D is undetermined. Germline V lookup: CDR1 SGHNT, CDR2 YYREEE (reference sequence). The CDR3 covers 17 residues. V dropped 5 bases and J dropped 1 base, with 21 bases sitting between them. The CDR3 nucleotides read TGTGCCAGCAGGTTCTCCCCAAACGGCGGGTCGAACACTGAAGCTTTCTTT. It yields the protein CASRFSPNGGSNTEAFF.

The rearrangement links TRBV28 to TRBJ2-1, with TRBD2 matching over 9 bases. Looked up from germline, CDR1 is MDHEN and CDR2 is SYDVKM. The CDR3 extends over 15 amino acids. Germline trimming cut 1 base from V and 6 bases from J; bases unmatched to any gene: 4. The CDR3 bases are TGTGCCAGCAGTTTATCGACTAGCGGAAGCAATGAGCAGTTCTTC. Encoded protein: CASSLSTSGSNEQFF. The variable domain in full, completed from reference TRBV28 and TRBJ2-1, reads DVKVTQSSRYLVKRTGEKVFLECVQDMDHENMFWYRQDPGLGLRLIYFSYDVKMKEKGDIPEGYSVSREKKERFSLILESASTNQTSMYLCASSLSTSGSNEQFFGPGTRLTVL.

The J gene is TRBJ1-6, the V gene TRBV2; TRBD1 matches 8 bases. J was trimmed by 10 bases and V by 8 bases; bases with no gene match: 7. CDR3 size: 13 residues. The germline V gene has CDR1 SNHLY and CDR2 FYNNEI. For the CDR3, the DNA is TGTGCCAGCGATTCAGGGGGCAGCTCACCCCTCCACTTT. Protein product: CASDSGGSSPLHF.

CDR3 amino acids: CASKAAGTDTQYF. In DNA, the CDR3 is TGCGCCAGCAAGGCGGCAGGCACAGATACGCAGTATTTT. The V and J genes are TRBV10-2 and TRBJ2-3; D is unclear. CDR1 and CDR2 from the germline V gene are WSHSY and SAAADI. Trimming shortened V by 7 bases and J by 1 base, and 9 bases separated the two germline ends. This CDR3 has 13 amino acids.

This CDR3 reads CASGLGGGTDTQYF. The CDR3 coding sequence is TGTGCTAGTGGTTTGGGGGGGGGCACAGATACGCAGTATTTT. The rearrangement joins TRBV12-5 to TRBJ2-3; tentative D call: TRBD2 (6 bases). The CDR3 covers 14 residues. Germline V lookup: CDR1 LGHNT, CDR2 FRNRAP. V lost 1 base to trimming and J lost 1 base, with 6 bases between them.

This clone has just a few counts. DNA of the CDR3: TGTGCCAGCAGCTTAGGTCTAGCGACAGATACGCAGTATTTT. It codes for CASSLGLATDTQYF. V usage is TRBV7-2 and J usage is TRBJ2-3; TRBD2 is a possible D gene (6 bases). Trimming cost V 1 base and J 3 bases, with 8 bases left between them. Germline V gene lookup returns CDR1 SGHTA and CDR2 FQGNSA. There are 14 residues in the CDR3.

V gene TRBV12-3 or TRBV12-4 combines with J gene TRBJ2-5, with TRBD1 matching 7 bases. The CDR3 runs 13 residues. J lost 3 bases, V lost 5 bases, and 3 bases had no gene match. CDR3 residues: CASSVGQKETQYF. The CDR3 DNA is TGTGCCAGCAGTGTGGGACAGAAAGAGACCCAGTACTTC.